These 13 T cell receptor beta chains originate from one sample sequenced in a study of T cell repertoires in cytomegalovirus infection. TCRdb ran MiXCR on the reads and lists one entry per CDR3 protein. The sample contains 650,000 to 900,000 distinct CDR3 sequences, roughly 33% of which appear only once. No antigen has been assigned to these receptors. Sample: cultured CD8+ T cells from PBMCs, taken from culture after CMV antigen stimulation. Every receptor here comes from a human donor in good health (CMV status not recorded). Some clones in this sample may be carry-over from other donors' samples.

The chain recombines TRBV7-6 with TRBJ1-1; maybe TRBD1 (6 bases). The CDR3 has 16 residues. Germline assignment: CDR1 SGHVS and CDR2 FNYEAQ. With 4 bases removed from V and 5 bases from J, the gap between germline ends came to 20 bases. DNA for the CDR3: TGTGCCAGCAGCTCTCCTTTGGGGGGGCTATTTACTGAAGCTTTCTTT. It codes for CASSSPLGGLFTEAFF. Filled out from reference TRBV7-6 and TRBJ1-1, the complete variable domain reads GAGVSQSPRYKVTKRGQDVALRCDPISGHVSLYWYRQALGQGPEFLTYFNYEAQQDKSGLPNDRFSAERPEGSISTLTIQRTEQRDSAMYRCASSSPLGGLFTEAFFGQGTRLTVV.

This clonotype was seen more than once but under ten times. The chain has TRBV27 and TRBJ1-5; TRBD1 agrees at 9 bases. The V and J ends lost 5 bases and 4 bases, in that order; junction bases with no gene match: 6. Germline V gene data show CDR1 as MNHEY and CDR2 as SMNVEV (reference sequence). CDR3 length equals 15 residues. The CDR3 loop is CASSPRTGANQPQHF. In DNA, the CDR3 is TGTGCCAGCAGTCCGCGGACAGGGGCAAATCAGCCCCAGCATTTT.

The J gene is TRBJ2-1, the V gene TRBV28, with a tentative D call TRBD1 (6 bases). V was trimmed by 9 bases and J by 5 bases, leaving 23 bases between them. This CDR3 region has 16 residues. CDR1 MDHEN and CDR2 SYDVKM come from the germline V gene. For the CDR3, the DNA is TGTGCCAGTACCTCCATTGGGGGCCTGACTGACAATGAGCAGTTCTTC. The encoded protein is CASTSIGGLTDNEQFF.

The V and J genes are TRBV2 and TRBJ1-3, with TRBD1 identical over 10 bases. Trimming at V came to 6 bases and at J to 4 bases, leaving 9 bases not matched to a gene. This CDR3 is 16 amino acids long. Germline V gene data show CDR1 as SNHLY and CDR2 as FYNNEI. CDR3 sequence reads: CASRTGTGVFGNTIYF. CDR3 bases: TGTGCCAGCAGGACGGGGACAGGGGTGTTCGGAAACACCATATATTTT.

This clonotype occurred a few times. The chain links TRBV24-1 to TRBJ2-1, with TRBD2 identical over 15 bases. CDR3 length: 17 amino acids. Trimming cost V 3 bases and J 7 bases; bases outside gene matches: 6. Germline V lookup: CDR1 KGHDR, CDR2 SFDVKD. CDR3 sequence reads: CATSDGLAGGVENEQFF. The CDR3 DNA reads TGTGCCACCAGTGATGGACTAGCGGGGGGGGTTGAGAATGAGCAGTTCTTC.

About this clonotype itself: One junction end does not reproduce the germline sequence, and a read error may be involved. This sequence joins TRBV6-5 and TRBJ1-5, with 8 bases that match TRBD1. Looked up from germline, CDR1 is MNHEY and CDR2 is SVGAGI. The CDR3 totals 15 residues. CDR3 DNA sequence: TGTGCCAGCAGTGAAAGCACAGGGGGAAATCGGCCCCAGCATTTT. Its translation is CASSESTGGNRPQHF.

The CDR3 sequence is CASSFIEARRFGEQFF. In nucleotides, the CDR3 is TGTGCCAGCAGCTTCATCGAGGCCAGACGTTTTGGTGAGCAGTTCTTC. V gene TRBV5-4 combines with J gene TRBJ2-1; D gene unclear. Germline CDR1 and CDR2: SGHNT and YYREEE (reference sequence). This CDR3 is 16 amino acids long. V dropped 2 bases and J dropped 9 bases, with 21 bases sitting between them.

In the case of this clonotype: Relative to the germline gene, one junction end is altered; a read error may explain this. The chain couples TRBV7-6 to TRBJ2-5; D tentatively fits TRBD1 or TRBD2 (6 bases each). Germline loops: CDR1 SGHVS, CDR2 FNYEAQ. CDR3 size: 17 residues. CDR3 protein: CASSLWGAGVYQEIQYF. The CDR3 DNA sequence: TGTGCCAGCAGCTTATGGGGGGCAGGGGTATACCAAGAGATCCAGTACTTC. Drawing the rest from reference TRBV7-6 and TRBJ2-5, the complete variable domain is GAGVSQSPRYKVTKRGQDVALRCDPISGHVSLYWYRQALGQGPEFLTYFNYEAQQDKSGLPNDRFSAERPEGSISTLTIQRTEQRDSAMYRCASSLWGAGVYQEIQYFGPGTRLLVL.

In this sample, this clonotype turned up many times. This chain uses TRBV12-3 or TRBV12-4 with TRBJ2-3; D gene ambiguous. This CDR3 has 13 amino acids. Trimming took 3 bases from V and 3 from J, leaving 7 bases between them. CDR3 residues: CASSFSGTDTQYF. The CDR3, as DNA: TGTGCCAGCAGTTTTTCCGGGACAGATACGCAGTATTTT.

The genes are TRBV3-1 and TRBJ2-2, with 7 positions matching TRBD1. V trimming: 4 bases; J trimming: 1 base; junction bases outside the gene matches: 6. The length of the CDR3 is 16 residues. CDR1 and CDR2 from the germline V gene are LGHDT and YNNKEL (reference sequence). The CDR3, as DNA: TGTGCCAGCAGCCCGGAAAGGGGGCGGAACACCGGGGAGCTGTTTTTT. Residues: CASSPERGRNTGELFF.

The chain combines TRBV27 with TRBJ2-2, with a weak D call TRBD1 (6 bases). This CDR3 has 15 amino acids. From germline, CDR1 is MNHEY and CDR2 SMNVEV (reference sequence). The germline V and J ends were trimmed by 5 bases and 7 bases, with 17 bases remaining between them. The CDR3 bases are TGTGCCAGCAGTCCCTCTCCAGGGGCAGACGGGGAGCTGTTTTTT. As protein: CASSPSPGADGELFF.

The gene calls are TRBV7-8 and TRBJ2-7, with 7 bases fitting TRBD1. The V gene end was trimmed by 0 bases and the J gene end by 0 bases; junction bases not matched to a gene: 2. There are 15 residues in the CDR3. Germline V gives CDR1 SGHVS, CDR2 FQNEAQ. Here the CDR3 DNA reads TGTGCCAGCAGCTTAGCGGGGACAGTCTCCTACGAGCAGTACTTC. Its translation: CASSLAGTVSYEQYF.

A few counts support this clonotype. The chain joins TRBV6-5 to TRBJ2-7; 9 bases align to TRBD1. This CDR3 has 15 amino acids. Germline values: CDR1 MNHEY, CDR2 SVGAGI. V was clipped by 6 bases and J by 3 bases; unmatched bases: 9. For the CDR3, the DNA is TGTGCCAGCAGAAATTCCGGGACAGGGTTCTACGAGCAGTACTTC. Residues: CASRNSGTGFYEQYF.